The TCR beta chain under discussion was sequenced for a study of CD8+CD57+ T cells in acquired aplastic anemia. Across the study: The DNA of sorted CD4+ and CD8+ cells averaged approximately 2.9 ug.

Notes on the study in general: Both patients and controls carried the same twenty-nine CD8+ CDR3 sequences. A significant difference in CD8+ Simpson's diversity between patients and controls was not found.

Individuals selected for sequencing had exhibited CD8+CD57+ cell expansion on flow cytometry. Acquired aplastic anemia of severe grade affected all patients. Researchers used genomic DNA as the template to profile TCR beta VDJ and CDR3. TCRdb processed the reads anew with MiXCR; each CDR3 protein has one entry. The data show fewer than 250,000 distinct CDR3 sequences, around 45% seen once. CDR3 length: 16 residues. Germline lookup yields CDR1 SGDLS and CDR2 YYNGEE. The V and J ends lost 2 bases and 5 bases respectively, with 14 bases between them. A note on this clonotype: Its antigen is unidentified. Given a much more abundant clone one base away, this may be a read error.

The sequencing input was sorted CD4+, CD8+, or CD8+CD57+ T cells (not recorded which) from PBMCs. The sequence was collected from a human donor with aplastic anemia. The J gene is TRBJ1-6, the V gene TRBV9; no definite D call. The CDR3 nucleotides read TGTGCCAGCAGCGTCGGCGCTATCGAAGATAATTCACCCCTCCACTTT. Translation gives CASSVGAIEDNSPLHF. Full variable domain (remainder filled in from reference TRBV9 and TRBJ1-6): DSGVTQTPKHLITATGQRVTLRCSPRSGDLSVYWYQQSLDQGLQFLIQYYNGEERAKGNILERFSAQQFPDLHSELNLSSLELGDSALYFCASSVGAIEDNSPLHFGNGTRLTVT.